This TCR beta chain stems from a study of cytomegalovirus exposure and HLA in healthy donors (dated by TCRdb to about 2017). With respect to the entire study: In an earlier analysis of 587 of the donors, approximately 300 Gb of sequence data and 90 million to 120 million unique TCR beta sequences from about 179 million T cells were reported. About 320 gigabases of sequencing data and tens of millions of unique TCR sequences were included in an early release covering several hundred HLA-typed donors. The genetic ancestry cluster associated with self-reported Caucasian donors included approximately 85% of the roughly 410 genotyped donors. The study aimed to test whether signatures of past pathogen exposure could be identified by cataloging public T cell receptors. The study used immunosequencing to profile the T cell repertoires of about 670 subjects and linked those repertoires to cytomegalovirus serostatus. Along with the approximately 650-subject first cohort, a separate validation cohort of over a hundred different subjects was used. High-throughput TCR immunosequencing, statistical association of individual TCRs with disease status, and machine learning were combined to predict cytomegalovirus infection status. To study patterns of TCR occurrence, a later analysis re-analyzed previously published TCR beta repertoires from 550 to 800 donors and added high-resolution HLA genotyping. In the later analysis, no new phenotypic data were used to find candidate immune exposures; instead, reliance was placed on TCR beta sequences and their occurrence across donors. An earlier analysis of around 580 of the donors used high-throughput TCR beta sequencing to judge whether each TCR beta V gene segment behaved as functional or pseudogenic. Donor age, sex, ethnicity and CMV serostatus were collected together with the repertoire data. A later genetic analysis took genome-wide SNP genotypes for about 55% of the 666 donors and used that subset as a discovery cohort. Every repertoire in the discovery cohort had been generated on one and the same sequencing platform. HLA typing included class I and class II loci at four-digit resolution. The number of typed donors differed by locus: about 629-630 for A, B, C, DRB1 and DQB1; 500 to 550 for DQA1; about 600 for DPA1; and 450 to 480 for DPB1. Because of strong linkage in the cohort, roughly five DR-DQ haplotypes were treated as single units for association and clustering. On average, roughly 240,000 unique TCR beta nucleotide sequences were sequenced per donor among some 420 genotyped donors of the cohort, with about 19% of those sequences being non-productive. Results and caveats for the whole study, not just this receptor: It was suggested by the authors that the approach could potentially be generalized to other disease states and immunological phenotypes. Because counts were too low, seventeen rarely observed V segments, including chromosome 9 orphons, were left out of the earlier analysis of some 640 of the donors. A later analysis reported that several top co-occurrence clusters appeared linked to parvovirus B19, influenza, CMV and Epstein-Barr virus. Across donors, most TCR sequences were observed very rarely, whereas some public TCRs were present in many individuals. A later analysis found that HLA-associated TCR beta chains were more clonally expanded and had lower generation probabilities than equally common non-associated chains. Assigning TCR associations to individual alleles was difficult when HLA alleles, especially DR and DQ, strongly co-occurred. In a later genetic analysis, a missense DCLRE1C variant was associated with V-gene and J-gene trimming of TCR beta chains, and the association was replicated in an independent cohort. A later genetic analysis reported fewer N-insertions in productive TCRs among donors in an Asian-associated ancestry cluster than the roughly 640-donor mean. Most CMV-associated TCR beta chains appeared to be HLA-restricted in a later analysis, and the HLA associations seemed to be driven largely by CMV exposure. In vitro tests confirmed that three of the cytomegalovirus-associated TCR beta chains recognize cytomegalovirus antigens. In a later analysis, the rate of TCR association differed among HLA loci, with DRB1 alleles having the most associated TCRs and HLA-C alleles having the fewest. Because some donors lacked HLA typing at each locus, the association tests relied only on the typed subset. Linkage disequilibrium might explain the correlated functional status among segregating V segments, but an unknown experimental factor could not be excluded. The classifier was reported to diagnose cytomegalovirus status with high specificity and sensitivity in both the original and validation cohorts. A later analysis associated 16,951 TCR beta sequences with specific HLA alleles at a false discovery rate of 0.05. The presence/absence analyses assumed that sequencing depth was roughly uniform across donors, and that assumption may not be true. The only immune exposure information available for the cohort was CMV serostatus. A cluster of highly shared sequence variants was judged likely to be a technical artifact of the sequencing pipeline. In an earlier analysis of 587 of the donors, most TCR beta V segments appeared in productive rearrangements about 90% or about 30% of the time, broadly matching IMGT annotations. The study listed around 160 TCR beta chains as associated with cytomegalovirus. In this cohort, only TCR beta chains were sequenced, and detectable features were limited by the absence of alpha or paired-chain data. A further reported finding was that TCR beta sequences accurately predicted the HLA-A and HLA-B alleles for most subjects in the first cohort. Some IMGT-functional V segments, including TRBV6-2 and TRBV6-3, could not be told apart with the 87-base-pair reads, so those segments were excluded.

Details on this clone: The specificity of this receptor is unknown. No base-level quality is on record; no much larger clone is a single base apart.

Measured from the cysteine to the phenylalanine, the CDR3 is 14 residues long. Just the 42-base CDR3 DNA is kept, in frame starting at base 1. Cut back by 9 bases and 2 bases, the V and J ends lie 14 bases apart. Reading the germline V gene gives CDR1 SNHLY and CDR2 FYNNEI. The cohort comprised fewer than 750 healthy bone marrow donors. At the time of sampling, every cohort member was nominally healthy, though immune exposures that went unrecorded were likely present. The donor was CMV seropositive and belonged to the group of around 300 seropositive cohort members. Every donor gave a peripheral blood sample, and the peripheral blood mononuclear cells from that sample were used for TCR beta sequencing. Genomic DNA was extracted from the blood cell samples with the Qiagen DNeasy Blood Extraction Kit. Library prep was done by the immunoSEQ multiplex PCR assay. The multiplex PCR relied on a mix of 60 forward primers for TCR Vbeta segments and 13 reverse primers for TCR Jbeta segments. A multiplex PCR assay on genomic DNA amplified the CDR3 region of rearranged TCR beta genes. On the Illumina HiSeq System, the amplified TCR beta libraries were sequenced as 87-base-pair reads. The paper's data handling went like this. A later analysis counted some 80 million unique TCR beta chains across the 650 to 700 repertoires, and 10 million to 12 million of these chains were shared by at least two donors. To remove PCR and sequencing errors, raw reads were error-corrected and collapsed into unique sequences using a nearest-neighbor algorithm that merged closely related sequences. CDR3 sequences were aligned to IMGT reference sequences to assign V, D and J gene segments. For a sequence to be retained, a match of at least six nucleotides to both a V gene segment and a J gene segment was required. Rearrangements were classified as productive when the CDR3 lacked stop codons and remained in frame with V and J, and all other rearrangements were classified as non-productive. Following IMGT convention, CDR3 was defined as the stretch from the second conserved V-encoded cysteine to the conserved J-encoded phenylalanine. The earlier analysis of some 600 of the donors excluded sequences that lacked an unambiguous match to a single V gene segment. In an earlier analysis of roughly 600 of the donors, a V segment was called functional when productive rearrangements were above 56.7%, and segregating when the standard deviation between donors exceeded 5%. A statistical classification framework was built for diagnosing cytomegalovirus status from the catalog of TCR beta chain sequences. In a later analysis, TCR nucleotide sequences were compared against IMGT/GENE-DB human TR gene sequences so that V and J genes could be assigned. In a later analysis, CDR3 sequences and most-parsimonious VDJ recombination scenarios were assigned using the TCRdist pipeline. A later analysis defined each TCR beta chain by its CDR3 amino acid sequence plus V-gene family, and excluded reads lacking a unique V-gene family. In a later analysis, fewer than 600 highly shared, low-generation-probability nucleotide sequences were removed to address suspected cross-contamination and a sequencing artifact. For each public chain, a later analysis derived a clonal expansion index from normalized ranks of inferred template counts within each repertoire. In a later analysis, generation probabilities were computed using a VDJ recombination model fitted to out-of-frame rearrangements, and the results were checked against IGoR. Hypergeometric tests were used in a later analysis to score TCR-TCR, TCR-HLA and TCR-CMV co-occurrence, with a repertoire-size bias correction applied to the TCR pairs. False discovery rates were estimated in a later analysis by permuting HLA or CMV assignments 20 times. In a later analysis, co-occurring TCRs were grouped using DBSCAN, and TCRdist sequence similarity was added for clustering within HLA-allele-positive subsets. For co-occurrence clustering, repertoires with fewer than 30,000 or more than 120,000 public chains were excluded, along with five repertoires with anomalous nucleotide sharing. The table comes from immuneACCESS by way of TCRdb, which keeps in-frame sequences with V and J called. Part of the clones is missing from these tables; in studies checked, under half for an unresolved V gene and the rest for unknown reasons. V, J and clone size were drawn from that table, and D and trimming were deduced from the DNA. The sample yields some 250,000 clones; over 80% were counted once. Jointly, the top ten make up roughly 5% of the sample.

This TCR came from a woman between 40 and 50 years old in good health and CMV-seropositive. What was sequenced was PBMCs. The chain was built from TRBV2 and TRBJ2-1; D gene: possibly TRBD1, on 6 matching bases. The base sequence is TGTGCCAGACAGAGGACAGTTACCTACAATGAGCAGTTCTTC. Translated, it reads CARQRTVTYNEQFF.